This T cell receptor (beta chain) was profiled in a study of cytomegalovirus exposure and HLA in healthy donors. Both 60 Vbeta primers and 13 Jbeta primers went into the PCR. Some clones are missing from TCRdb's copy, which holds only in-frame ones; the method was immunoSEQ multiplex PCR. The sample spans under 200,000 clones; the ten largest clones claim 6.5%. Study conclusions and caveats: One variant, a missense change in DCLRE1C, was linked in a later analysis to TCR beta V- and J-gene trimming. Most CMV-associated TCR beta chains were later found to appear HLA-restricted. Presence/absence analyses supposed approximately even sequencing depth among donors.

A note on this clone: What it binds is not known.

This TCR was sampled from a man under 40 in good health and CMV-seronegative. Sequenced input: PBMCs.

The CDR3 sequence is CASSAGTAYTGELFF. The DNA for the CDR3 is TGTGCCAGCTCAGCCGGGACAGCATACACCGGGGAGCTGTTTTTT. J is TRBJ2-2 and V is TRBV18; 7 positions match TRBD1. Germline values: CDR1 KGHSH, CDR2 LQKENI. The CDR3 runs to 15 residues. J was trimmed by 3 bases and V by 5 bases; bases with no gene match: 6.